Listed below are T cell receptor beta chains from one sample, sequenced in a study of Ad26.COV2.S vaccination and SARS-CoV-2 variants. Sequencing used immunoSEQ multiplex PCR; TCRdb keeps in-frame clones, though not all of them. The table lists a few hundred thousand clones, around four fifths of them singletons. Sequenced material: peripheral blood, taken in a trial of Ad26.COV2.S vaccine versus placebo. The receptors here all came from a person between 18 and 60 years old who received the Ad26.COV2.S COVID-19 vaccine or a placebo. The CDR3 runs from the conserved cysteine through the conserved F or W. The D gene is left open where the match is weak. Rows give clone size only sometimes, using once, few, many, or a class for an expanded clone.

clone size: NA; V gene: TRBV12-3/TRBV12-4; D gene: NA; J gene: TRBJ2-5; CDR3 DNA: TGTGCCAGCAGTTTTAGCGGTCAAGAGACCCAGTACTTC; CDR3 protein: CASSFSGQETQYF
clone size: NA; V gene: TRBV5-1; D gene: NA; J gene: TRBJ1-1; CDR3 DNA: TGCGCCAGCAGCTTGACAGGACCGGGCACTGAAGCTTTCTTT; CDR3 protein: CASSLTGPGTEAFF
clone size: NA; V gene: TRBV5-5; D gene: NA; J gene: TRBJ2-1; CDR3 DNA: TGTGCCAGCAGCTTGTATGTACAGAACAATGAGCAGTTCTTC; CDR3 protein: CASSLYVQNNEQFF
clone size: NA; V gene: TRBV5-1; D gene: NA; J gene: TRBJ2-1; CDR3 DNA: TGCGCCAGCAGCTTGGATCTGAGGGTGCAGTTCTTC; CDR3 protein: CASSLDLRVQFF
clone size: NA; V gene: TRBV5-4; D gene: TRBD1; J gene: TRBJ1-2; CDR3 DNA: TGTGCCAGCAGCTTGGCCGACAGGGGACGGGGCTATGGCTACACCTTC; CDR3 protein: CASSLADRGRGYGYTF
clone size: NA; V gene: TRBV4-1; D gene: NA; J gene: TRBJ2-7; CDR3 DNA: TGCGCCAGCAGCCAAGATGGGGCTTACGAGCAGTACTTC; CDR3 protein: CASSQDGAYEQYF
clone size: few; V gene: TRBV7-9; D gene: NA; J gene: TRBJ1-5; CDR3 DNA: TGTGCCAGCAGCTTAGTGAGCAATCAGCCCCAGCATTTT; CDR3 protein: CASSLVSNQPQHF
clone size: NA; V gene: TRBV6-6; D gene: TRBD1; J gene: TRBJ1-5; CDR3 DNA: TGTGCCAGCAGTTACGACAGGGTTCAACAGCCCCAGCATTTT; CDR3 protein: CASSYDRVQQPQHF
clone size: NA; V gene: TRBV7-9; D gene: TRBD1; J gene: TRBJ1-4; CDR3 DNA: TGTGCCAGCAGCCAATACAGGGGGCCTGATGAAAAACTGTTTTTT; CDR3 protein: CASSQYRGPDEKLFF
clone size: NA; V gene: TRBV27; D gene: TRBD1; J gene: TRBJ2-7; CDR3 DNA: TGTGCCAGCAGTCACGGGACAGGGAGCTACGAGCAGTACTTC; CDR3 protein: CASSHGTGSYEQYF
clone size: NA; V gene: TRBV15; D gene: TRBD2; J gene: TRBJ2-5; CDR3 DNA: TGTGCCACCAGCGCCGGGGGGTTCCAAGAGACCCAGTACTTC; CDR3 protein: CATSAGGFQETQYF
clone size: NA; V gene: TRBV5-4; D gene: TRBD1; J gene: TRBJ2-7; CDR3 DNA: TGTGCCAGCAGCTTCGGGACAGTCTACGAGCAGTACTTC; CDR3 protein: CASSFGTVYEQYF
clone size: NA; V gene: TRBV5-4; D gene: NA; J gene: TRBJ2-2; CDR3 DNA: TGTGCCAGCAGCTTGGGATTCCTGGGCGGGGGCCGGAACACCGGGGAGCTGTTTTTT; CDR3 protein: CASSLGFLGGGRNTGELFF
clone size: once; V gene: TRBV5-4; D gene: NA; J gene: TRBJ2-5; CDR3 DNA: TGTGCCAGCAGCCCGAGGGCCCACCAAGAGACCCAGTACTTC; CDR3 protein: CASSPRAHQETQYF
clone size: NA; V gene: TRBV5-6; D gene: NA; J gene: TRBJ2-5; CDR3 DNA: TGTGCCAGCAGCTTGGGGCGGAACTACGGGGAGACCCAGTACTTC; CDR3 protein: CASSLGRNYGETQYF
clone size: NA; V gene: TRBV7-7; D gene: TRBD2; J gene: TRBJ2-1; CDR3 DNA: TGTGCCAGCAGCTTAGTGGGCGGGAGTTTTAGTGAGCAGTTCTTC; CDR3 protein: CASSLVGGSFSEQFF
clone size: NA; V gene: TRBV9; D gene: NA; J gene: TRBJ2-7; CDR3 DNA: TGTGCCAGCGCCCCACAGGCCTCCTACGAGCAGTACTTC; CDR3 protein: CASAPQASYEQYF
clone size: NA; V gene: TRBV5-1; D gene: TRBD2; J gene: TRBJ2-3; CDR3 DNA: TGCGCCAGCAGCCCCGGGACTAGCGGGGGCACGCAGTATTTT; CDR3 protein: CASSPGTSGGTQYF
clone size: NA; V gene: TRBV7-2; D gene: TRBD2; J gene: TRBJ2-1; CDR3 DNA: TGTGCCAGCAGCTACCTAGCGGGAAGCTCCTACAATGAGCAGTTCTTC; CDR3 protein: CASSYLAGSSYNEQFF
clone size: few; V gene: TRBV18; D gene: NA; J gene: TRBJ2-5; CDR3 DNA: TGTGCCAGCTCCCCCGGCGGCCGGGAGACCCAGTACTTC; CDR3 protein: CASSPGGRETQYF
clone size: NA; V gene: TRBV4-1; D gene: NA; J gene: TRBJ1-2; CDR3 DNA: TGCGCCAGCAGCCCTCTTTTTGGGGACCACACCTTC; CDR3 protein: CASSPLFGDHTF
clone size: NA; V gene: TRBV5-1; D gene: TRBD1; J gene: TRBJ2-3; CDR3 DNA: TGCGCCAGCAGCTATGGACAGGGGGCTACAGATACGCAGTATTTT; CDR3 protein: CASSYGQGATDTQYF
clone size: once; V gene: TRBV5-4; D gene: NA; J gene: TRBJ2-1; CDR3 DNA: TGTGCCAGCAGTCTTGGGGGCTCCTACAATGAGCAGTTCTTC; CDR3 protein: CASSLGGSYNEQFF
clone size: few; V gene: TRBV7-9; D gene: TRBD1; J gene: TRBJ1-2; CDR3 DNA: TGTGCCAGCAGCAGTCGGACAGGGTATGGCTACACCTTC; CDR3 protein: CASSSRTGYGYTF
clone size: NA; V gene: TRBV27; D gene: NA; J gene: TRBJ2-1; CDR3 DNA: TGTGCCAGCAGTTTGGATCGCTACAATGAGCAGTTCTTC; CDR3 protein: CASSLDRYNEQFF
clone size: NA; V gene: TRBV15; D gene: NA; J gene: TRBJ1-4; CDR3 DNA: TGTGCCACCAGCAGAGCACCGGGTGAAAAACTGTTTTTT; CDR3 protein: CATSRAPGEKLFF
clone size: NA; V gene: TRBV2; D gene: NA; J gene: TRBJ2-1; CDR3 DNA: TGTGCCAGCAGTGAACGGTCTGATGAGCAGTTCTTC; CDR3 protein: CASSERSDEQFF
clone size: NA; V gene: TRBV9; D gene: TRBD1; J gene: TRBJ1-2; CDR3 DNA: TGTGCCAGCAGCCCCCAGGGGGTAAGTGGCTACACCTTC; CDR3 protein: CASSPQGVSGYTF
clone size: NA; V gene: TRBV11-3; D gene: NA; J gene: TRBJ2-7; CDR3 DNA: TGTGCCAGCAGCTTAAGGGGTGTTTCCTACGAGCAGTACTTC; CDR3 protein: CASSLRGVSYEQYF
clone size: NA; V gene: TRBV5-1; D gene: NA; J gene: TRBJ1-1; CDR3 DNA: TGCGCCAGCAGCTTGGAGGGGCCTGAAGCTTTCTTT; CDR3 protein: CASSLEGPEAFF
clone size: few; V gene: TRBV12-3/TRBV12-4; D gene: NA; J gene: TRBJ1-1; CDR3 DNA: TGTGCCAGCAGTTATGCGGAGAACACTGAAGCTTTCTTT; CDR3 protein: CASSYAENTEAFF
clone size: NA; V gene: TRBV7-2; D gene: NA; J gene: TRBJ1-6; CDR3 DNA: TGTGCCAGCAGCTTAGACTCACCCCTCCACTTT; CDR3 protein: CASSLDSPLHF
clone size: NA; V gene: TRBV5-1; D gene: NA; J gene: TRBJ1-3; CDR3 DNA: TGCGCCAGCAGCTTGGGGGTCGCAGCTGGAAACACCATATATTTT; CDR3 protein: CASSLGVAAGNTIYF
clone size: NA; V gene: TRBV24-1; D gene: TRBD2; J gene: TRBJ2-5; CDR3 DNA: TGTGCCACCAGTGATCCCCAGGGCGGGGGGAGAGAGACCCAGTACTTC; CDR3 protein: CATSDPQGGGRETQYF
clone size: once; V gene: TRBV5-1; D gene: NA; J gene: TRBJ2-5; CDR3 DNA: TGCGCCAGCAGCCCGGACGGTCCGGGGGCCCAGTACTTC; CDR3 protein: CASSPDGPGAQYF
clone size: NA; V gene: TRBV3-1/TRBV3-2; D gene: NA; J gene: TRBJ1-2; CDR3 DNA: TGTGCCAGCAGCACCCGGACAGCATATGGCTACACCTTC; CDR3 protein: CASSTRTAYGYTF
clone size: NA; V gene: TRBV19; D gene: NA; J gene: TRBJ1-3; CDR3 DNA: TGTGCCAGTAGTATGACCAGCTCTGGAAACACCATATATTTT; CDR3 protein: CASSMTSSGNTIYF
clone size: NA; V gene: TRBV24-1; D gene: NA; J gene: TRBJ1-1; CDR3 DNA: TGTGCCACCAGTGATCCTAGATCGGGATCTGGTGAAGCTTTCTTT; CDR3 protein: CATSDPRSGSGEAFF
clone size: NA; V gene: TRBV5-4; D gene: NA; J gene: TRBJ1-2; CDR3 DNA: TGTGCCAGCAGCTTGGGTGGGGACTATGGCTACACCTTC; CDR3 protein: CASSLGGDYGYTF
clone size: NA; V gene: TRBV5-5; D gene: TRBD2; J gene: TRBJ2-4; CDR3 DNA: TGTGCCAGCAGCGTCGGACTAGCGGGCAAAAACATTCAGTACTTC; CDR3 protein: CASSVGLAGKNIQYF
clone size: NA; V gene: TRBV24-1; D gene: TRBD2; J gene: TRBJ2-1; CDR3 DNA: TGTGCCACACAACTAGCGGGAGGGCCTGATGAGCAGTTCTTC; CDR3 protein: CATQLAGGPDEQFF
clone size: NA; V gene: TRBV3-1/TRBV3-2; D gene: NA; J gene: TRBJ2-6; CDR3 DNA: TGTGCCAGCAGCCAAGATACCCGTCGGGCTGGGGCCAACGTCCTGACTTTC; CDR3 protein: CASSQDTRRAGANVLTF
clone size: few; V gene: TRBV6-1; D gene: NA; J gene: TRBJ2-5; CDR3 DNA: TGTGCCAGCAGTGACAGGGGTGGGCCCCAAGAGACCCAGTACTTC; CDR3 protein: CASSDRGGPQETQYF
clone size: NA; V gene: TRBV4-3; D gene: NA; J gene: TRBJ1-3; CDR3 DNA: TGCGCCAGCAGCCATTTGGGATCAGGCTCTGGAAACACCATATATTTT; CDR3 protein: CASSHLGSGSGNTIYF
clone size: NA; V gene: TRBV10-1; D gene: NA; J gene: TRBJ2-3; CDR3 DNA: TGCGCCAGCAGTGATAGCGGTAGCACAGATACGCAGTATTTT; CDR3 protein: CASSDSGSTDTQYF
clone size: NA; V gene: TRBV6-5; D gene: NA; J gene: TRBJ1-2; CDR3 DNA: TGTGCCAGCAGAGGACTAGGGAGACGCTCTCGTGGCTACACCTTC; CDR3 protein: CASRGLGRRSRGYTF
clone size: NA; V gene: TRBV7-9; D gene: NA; J gene: TRBJ1-3; CDR3 DNA: TGTGCCAGCAGTTCCGTTGCCGAATTAATATATTTT; CDR3 protein: CASSSVAELIYF
clone size: NA; V gene: TRBV9; D gene: TRBD2; J gene: TRBJ2-7; CDR3 DNA: TGTGCCAGCAGCCCCCGTAGCGGGGGGGCCTACGAGCAGTACTTC; CDR3 protein: CASSPRSGGAYEQYF